This T cell receptor beta chain emerged from a study of T cells in localized non-small cell lung cancer (dated by TCRdb to about 2020). General notes on the study: T cell repertoires of 200 to 250 early-stage NSCLC patients were analyzed, with tumors being compared against uninvolved tumor-adjacent lungs. The cohort consisted of roughly 240 treatment-naive NSCLC patients whose localized lung tumors had been resected. A mean age of roughly 64 years was recorded for the NSCLC patients, of whom under 150 were male and about 100 were female.

TCR beta CDR3 regions were sequenced from DNA using the immunoSEQ Assay. Processing in the source paper ran as follows. To compute T cell density, TCR beta template counts were normalized to usable DNA, which was estimated by amplifying housekeeping genes. Richness was estimated with the preseqR package, extrapolating to 400,000 templates for PBMC samples and 120,000 templates for tissue samples. Clonality was defined by subtracting Pielou's evenness from one. To identify tissue-enriched TCRs, differential abundance testing was run on productive amino-acid clonotypes with a minimum total count of 5 and an alpha of 0.1. Repertoire overlap between compartments was quantified with the Jaccard Index and Morisita Overlap Index. GLIPH grouped TCR beta CDR3s together with public tetramer-defined viral CDR3s, and a viral motif had to include at least three viral sequences and also show V-gene enrichment. Entries here come from immuneACCESS through TCRdb and include only in-frame sequences with V and J called. Some clones fail to appear in such tables; in the studies checked, an unresolved V gene covers under half of the shortfall, and the cause of the remainder is unknown. V, J and clone size reflect that table, while D and trimming were determined from the DNA. Here the sample has about 59,000 clones; approximately 87% occur a single time. Of the sample, approximately 2% falls within the top ten clones.

At diagnosis, tumor, uninvolved tumor-adjacent lung and peripheral blood were collected and then preserved as a mix of FFPE and fresh-frozen material. For TCR repertoire profiling, blood samples were analyzed as peripheral blood mononuclear cells. Overall study outcomes, separate from this receptor: The highest T cell clonality was observed in uninvolved tumor-adjacent lung, where clonality exceeded that of tumor, suggesting that antigenic responses were more focused in uninvolved tumor-adjacent lung. A median of around 57 of the top 100 tumor clones were detected in paired uninvolved adjacent lung, and around 30 of these tumor clones were also found among the top 100 clones of the paired uninvolved adjacent lung. Higher T cell density in blood was associated with longer overall survival, whereas higher clonality in adjacent lung was associated with shorter survival. Because the study design was exploratory, TCR variables were selected using unadjusted p-values without false-discovery rate correction. Because multi-region tumor sequencing was not performed, intratumor heterogeneity could not be ruled out.

A word on this clone: No cognate antigen has been identified for it. No base qualities exist here, and no much larger clone lies one base off it.

The CDR3 runs 14 amino acids, cysteine and phenylalanine included. The sequence is cut down to CDR3 DNA, 42 bases in frame from base 1. The germline ends are 9 bases apart after V is trimmed by 3 bases and J by 0 bases. Via the germline V gene, CDR1 is MDHEN and CDR2 SYDVKM. This sequence was found in a woman aged 40-69 years with stage I lung adenocarcinoma. The source material was peripheral blood, sampled before any cancer treatment. Recombination joined TRBV28 with TRBJ2-7, with TRBD2 as a weak D call on 6 bases. The CDR3 protein sequence reads: CASSLGGFSYEQYF. The bases read TGTGCCAGCAGTTTGGGGGGATTCTCCTACGAGCAGTACTTC.